The 10 T cell receptor beta chains presented below share a single source sample, sequenced in a study of T cell responses to AZD1222 COVID-19 vaccine (dated by TCRdb to about 2021). The library was produced with the immunoSEQ multiplex PCR assay. TCRdb carries this immuneACCESS record with in-frame sequences only. Its versions omit some clonotypes, under half of them owing to an unresolved V gene in the studies checked, with the rest unexplained. In all, the sample holds 75,000 to 90,000 clones, and approximately 85% of those were seen once. The biggest ten clones account for more than 8.5% of the sample. The intended sense of this specimen's time point label: baseline before first vaccination. The sample consisted of peripheral blood, taken on day 0 of AZD1222 vaccination. The source of these receptors is an adult in good health.

The gene calls are TRBV2 and TRBJ1-4; a possible D gene is TRBD1 (5 bases). CDR3 length: 13 amino acids. CDR1 is SNHLY, CDR2 FYNNEI, per germline. V shed 3 bases and J shed 5 bases, with 7 bases lying between them. CDR3 nucleotide sequence: TGTGCCAGCAGTGACAGACAGAATGAAAAACTGTTTTTT. Translation gives CASSDRQNEKLFF.

The chain combines TRBV25-1 with TRBJ1-2; 9 nucleotides line up with TRBD1. Germline CDR1 is MGHDK and CDR2 is SYGVNS. With V trimmed by 0 bases and J by 8 bases, 4 bases remained unmatched. This CDR3 spans 14 amino acids. The CDR3 loop reads CASSEYRTGAGYTF. CDR3 coding DNA: TGTGCCAGCAGTGAATACCGGACAGGGGCGGGCTACACCTTC.

V and J are TRBV7-2 and TRBJ1-1; 7 bases fit TRBD1. This CDR3 comprises 15 residues. The germline V gene encodes CDR1 SGHTA and CDR2 FQGNSA. Losses at the gene ends were 3 bases for V and 1 base for J; bases not matched to a gene: 5. The CDR3 region has the DNA TGTGCCAGCAGCTTGACAGGGCCGAAGAACACTGAAGCTTTCTTT. Translating gives CASSLTGPKNTEAFF.

V is TRBV4-3 and J is TRBJ2-7; D is undetermined. V was pared by 0 bases and J by 2 bases, with 11 bases between. The CDR3 has 15 residues. Germline lookup yields CDR1 LGHNA and CDR2 YSLEER. The CDR3: CASSQDVGGTYEQYF. CDR3 DNA: TGCGCCAGCAGCCAAGACGTCGGCGGAACCTACGAGCAGTACTTC.

J is TRBJ2-3 and V is TRBV18, with 9 bases aligning to TRBD2. This CDR3 is built from 15 residues. The germline CDR1 and CDR2 sequences are KGHSH and LQKENI. J was trimmed by 2 bases and V by 3 bases; bases with no gene match: 3. The CDR3 region is CASSPGLANTDTQYF. The CDR3 DNA sequence: TGTGCCAGCTCACCGGGACTAGCCAACACAGATACGCAGTATTTT.

This chain uses TRBV7-3 with TRBJ2-1; TRBD2 agrees at 7 bases. Germline V gene data show CDR1 as SGHTA and CDR2 as FQGTGA. CDR3 size: 19 residues. V shed 6 bases, J shed 2 bases, and the junction held 19 bases outside the gene matches. CDR3 DNA: TGTGCCAGCAGTCCGGGCGGGAGTACCGGGACTCCTACCTACAATGAGCAGTTCTTC. Amino acids: CASSPGGSTGTPTYNEQFF.

As to this clone: The junction departs from germline at one end; a sequencing error may be responsible. The CDR3 protein is CASSPRDRSTYEQYF. The CDR3 DNA reads as TGTGCTAGCAGCCCCCGGGACAGGTCAACCTACGAGCAGTACTTC. The chain employs TRBV7-7 and TRBJ2-7, with 8 bases matching TRBD1. The CDR3 loop spans 15 amino acids. The germline V gene encodes CDR1 SSHAT and CDR2 FNYEAQ (reference sequence).

V gene TRBV13 combines with J gene TRBJ2-3, with D uncertain. V shed 5 bases and J shed 6 bases, with 9 bases lying between them. Germline V gene data show CDR1 as PRHDT and CDR2 as FYEKMQ (reference sequence). The CDR3 is 12 amino acids. This CDR3 is CASSQTWDTQYF. The DNA for the CDR3 is TGTGCCAGCAGCCAAACCTGGGATACGCAGTATTTT.

The chain is built from TRBV15 and TRBJ2-7; a weak D match, TRBD1 (6 bases). V was pared by 0 bases and J by 2 bases, with 11 bases between. CDR1 LNHNV and CDR2 YYDKDF come from the germline V gene (reference sequence). The CDR3 length is 15 residues. The CDR3 protein is CATSREQGQTYEQYF. The CDR3 DNA is TGTGCCACCAGCAGAGAGCAGGGACAAACCTACGAGCAGTACTTC.

The chain has TRBV7-8 and TRBJ2-1; no reliable D call. V was clipped by 6 bases and J by 5 bases, with 8 bases between them. The germline V gene has CDR1 SGHVS and CDR2 FQNEAQ. CDR3 length: 12 residues. The CDR3 coding sequence is TGTGCCAGCAGGCGAGAACACAATGAGCAGTTCTTC. This translates into CASRREHNEQFF.